Presented here are 29 T cell receptor beta chains from one specimen sequenced in a study of blood T cell repertoires in COVID-19. The method was immunoSEQ multiplex PCR; TCRdb's version includes in-frame clones alone and lacks a portion of them. The sample records under 450,000 clones, roughly 77% being singletons. The sample consisted of peripheral blood. These receptors were taken from a human donor with acute or convalescent COVID-19. The donor label of this sample is uncertain.

The CDR3 spells CASSLDPGTGTNEQFF. The CDR3 DNA follows: TGTGCCAGCAGCTTAGACCCCGGGACAGGTACCAATGAGCAGTTCTTC. This chain connects TRBV7-6 to TRBJ2-1, with TRBD1 matching over 8 bases. CDR1 is SGHVS and CDR2 is FNYEAQ in the germline V gene. The J segment lost 6 bases and the V segment lost 1 base, leaving 8 bases of the junction unmatched. This CDR3 contains 16 residues.

This rearrangement joins TRBV10-1 to TRBJ1-2, with D possibly TRBD1 on 6 matching bases. This CDR3 is built from 13 residues. With 5 bases removed from V and 3 bases from J, the gap between germline ends came to 10 bases. Per germline, CDR1 WNHNN and CDR2 SYGVQD (reference sequence). The CDR3 region has the DNA TGCGCCAGCAGTCCGGGGGGCTACTATGGCTACACCTTC. Amino acid sequence: CASSPGGYYGYTF.

The table lists this clone with a few counts. This chain joins TRBV5-4 and TRBJ2-3; perhaps TRBD2 as D (6 bases). The V gene's germline CDR1 is SGHNT and CDR2 YYREEE (reference sequence). The CDR3 is 16 amino acids. Trimming removed 4 bases at V and 2 bases at J, with 17 bases between. This CDR3 reads CASSPRGGKNTDTQYF. The CDR3 nucleotides are TGTGCCAGCAGCCCTCGTGGCGGGAAAAACACAGATACGCAGTATTTT.

This clone came up a few times. J is TRBJ2-3 and V is TRBV28, with D perhaps TRBD1 (5 bases). V was clipped by 10 bases and J by 5 bases, with 19 bases between them. CDR1 is MDHEN and CDR2 is SYDVKM in the germline V gene. The CDR3 is 14 residues long. The CDR3 DNA follows: TGTGCCACCAAAGACAGTGTGGAGATAGATACGCAGTATTTT. It codes for CATKDSVEIDTQYF. Variable domain in full (rest from reference TRBV28 and TRBJ2-3): DVKVTQSSRYLVKRTGEKVFLECVQDMDHENMFWYRQDPGLGLRLIYFSYDVKMKEKGDIPEGYSVSREKKERFSLILESASTNQTSMYLCATKDSVEIDTQYFGPGTRLTVL.

The chain recombines TRBV25-1 with TRBJ2-3; no definite D call. The CDR3 sequence is 14 residues long. Germline CDR1 MGHDK, CDR2 SYGVNS. Trimming took off 6 bases at V and 4 bases at J, with 14 bases between the two ends. As DNA, the CDR3 is TGTGCCAGCAGCCTTTTCTGGAGCGCAGATACGCAGTATTTT. This encodes CASSLFWSADTQYF.

The rearrangement joins TRBV7-2 to TRBJ2-7; D is unclear. CDR3 length: 13 amino acids. Trimming cost V 1 base and J 3 bases, with 7 bases left between them. The germline V gene encodes CDR1 SGHTA and CDR2 FQGNSA. The CDR3 is CASSLEHNYEQYF. CDR3 nucleotide sequence: TGTGCCAGCAGCTTAGAACACAACTACGAGCAGTACTTC.

The chain recombines TRBV28 with TRBJ2-1; TRBD2 matches 7 bases. There are 14 residues in the CDR3. The germline V gene encodes CDR1 MDHEN and CDR2 SYDVKM. After removal of 8 bases from V and 2 bases from J, the junction contained 6 bases not matched to a gene. The CDR3 coding sequence is TGTGCCAGCTCCCCCGGGGGGACCTACAATGAGCAGTTCTTC. This encodes CASSPGGTYNEQFF.

This clone showed up just a few times. The V and J genes are TRBV6-5 and TRBJ2-7; D possibly corresponds to TRBD2 (6 bases). Trimming removed 6 bases at V and 4 bases at J, with 16 bases between. The CDR3 is made up of 14 amino acids. Germline CDR1 reads MNHEY; CDR2 reads SVGAGI. CDR3 sequence: CASRYRAGWYEQYF. CDR3 nucleotides: TGTGCCAGCAGATATAGGGCGGGGTGGTACGAGCAGTACTTC.

The chain carries TRBV19 and TRBJ2-3; possible D gene TRBD1, 5 bases. This CDR3 is 14 amino acids long. The germline CDR1 and CDR2 sequences are LNHDA and SQIVND (reference sequence). V was cut by 5 bases and J by 0 bases, with 9 bases left in between. In DNA form, the CDR3 reads TGTGCCAGTAGTGCGGCAGGGAGCACAGATACGCAGTATTTT. This sequence encodes CASSAAGSTDTQYF.

This clone was seen only a few times. This chain uses TRBV2 with TRBJ2-3; 7 nucleotides match TRBD2. Germline-derived CDR1 and CDR2 are SNHLY and FYNNEI. The CDR3 has 17 amino acids. The J segment lost 2 bases and the V segment lost 0 bases, leaving 8 bases of the junction unmatched. This chain's CDR3 is CASSEAGGRGYTDTQYF. The CDR3 bases are TGTGCCAGCAGTGAAGCGGGCGGGAGAGGGTACACAGATACGCAGTATTTT.

The V and J genes are TRBV5-1 and TRBJ2-2; tentative D call: TRBD1 (6 bases). Trimming took 6 bases from V and 0 from J, leaving 12 bases between them. Germline lookup yields CDR1 SGHRS and CDR2 YFSETQ. The CDR3 covers 15 residues. The CDR3 DNA is TGCGCCAGCACCAGACAGGACCCGAACACCGGGGAGCTGTTTTTT. Its protein is CASTRQDPNTGELFF. Based on the CDR3 plus reference TRBV5-1 and TRBJ2-2, the full variable domain is KAGVTQTPRYLIKTRGQQVTLSCSPISGHRSVSWYQQTPGQGLQFLFEYFSETQRNKGNFPGRFSGRQFSNSRSEMNVSTLELGDSALYLCASTRQDPNTGELFFGEGSRLTVL.

This clone has a handful of counts. The rearrangement uses TRBV2 and TRBJ1-2, with D unresolved. This CDR3 is built from 14 residues. The V end was cut by 5 bases, the J end by 4 bases, with 14 bases between. The V gene's germline CDR1 is SNHLY and CDR2 FYNNEI. As DNA, the CDR3 is TGTGCCAGCAGTCCCTTATACAGCTTCTATGGCTACACCTTC. Translating it yields CASSPLYSFYGYTF.

J is TRBJ1-1 and V is TRBV5-1, with a weak D call TRBD1 (6 bases). V was shortened by 1 base and J by 1 base, with 11 bases between the two germline ends. This CDR3 has 15 amino acids. Germline CDR1 and CDR2: SGHRS and YFSETQ. The DNA of the CDR3 is TGCGCCAGCAGCTTGAACTGGGGGCAGAACACTGAAGCTTTCTTT. Translating it yields CASSLNWGQNTEAFF.

The chain combines TRBV11-2 with TRBJ1-1; D might be TRBD1 (5 bases). The CDR3 length is 14 residues. V shed 1 base and J shed 10 bases, with 16 bases lying between them. Germline V CDR1 and CDR2: SGHAT, FQNNGV. The CDR3 loop reads CASSLAGTRRGAFF. The DNA of the CDR3 is TGTGCCAGCAGCTTAGCAGGGACCCGGAGGGGAGCTTTCTTT.

This sequence joins TRBV2 and TRBJ2-3, with TRBD2 matching 7 bases. The ends lost 3 bases at V and 1 base at J; junction bases unmatched: 4. Looked up from germline, CDR1 is SNHLY and CDR2 is FYNNEI. The CDR3 is 15 amino acids. The CDR3 bases are TGTGCCAGCAGTGATGGGACTACCGGCACAGATACGCAGTATTTT. Its protein is CASSDGTTGTDTQYF.

The J gene is TRBJ1-3, the V gene TRBV11-2; D not certain. V gave up 1 base and J gave up 1 base, with 14 bases separating them. CDR3 length: 17 residues. Germline assignment: CDR1 SGHAT and CDR2 FQNNGV. CDR3 amino acids: CASSLVGGFLSGNTIYF. DNA of the CDR3: TGTGCCAGCAGCTTAGTTGGAGGGTTTCTTTCTGGAAACACCATATATTTT.

The chain is built from TRBV6-5 and TRBJ1-1, with a weak D call TRBD1 (5 bases). Germline V gene sequence: CDR1 MNHEY, CDR2 SVGAGI. Trimming stripped 4 bases from V and 4 bases from J, with 13 bases between. There are 14 residues in the CDR3. CDR3 sequence reads: CASSSPRGGTEAFF. The DNA for the CDR3 is TGTGCCAGCAGTTCCCCCCGGGGGGGCACTGAAGCTTTCTTT.

This chain uses TRBV12-3 or TRBV12-4 with TRBJ1-2; TRBD1 aligns across 7 bases. Unmatched junction bases numbered 5, after V lost 5 bases and J lost 8 bases. The CDR3 is 12 amino acids. DNA for the CDR3: TGTGCCAGCAGTCAGACAGGGTCCGGCTACACCTTC. This sequence encodes CASSQTGSGYTF.

This clone was seen once. The rearrangement uses TRBV10-2 and TRBJ1-5; 8 nucleotides line up with TRBD1. Germline V lookup: CDR1 WSHSY, CDR2 SAAADI. The CDR3 has 13 residues. Trimming cost V 9 bases and J 7 bases; bases outside gene matches: 8. CDR3 nucleotides: TGCGCCAGTGGGACAGGTCATAACCAGCCCCAGCATTTT. Its protein product is CASGTGHNQPQHF.

This chain links TRBV14 with TRBJ2-7; unclear D gene. Trimming pared 2 bases from V and 1 base from J, leaving 6 bases between. From germline, CDR1 is SGHDN and CDR2 FVKESK. The CDR3 spans 13 residues. This CDR3 reads CASSQTRSYEQYF. The DNA of the CDR3 is TGTGCCAGCAGCCAAACCAGGTCCTACGAGCAGTACTTC. Full variable domain (missing parts from reference TRBV14 and TRBJ2-7): EAGVTQFPSHSVIEKGQTVTLRCDPISGHDNLYWYRRVMGKEIKFLLHFVKESKQDESGMPNNRFLAERTGGTYSTLKVQPAELEDSGVYFCASSQTRSYEQYFGPGTRLTVT.

This clone was found once. This chain joins TRBV5-1 and TRBJ1-4; 7 nucleotides agree with TRBD1. Germline V gene lookup returns CDR1 SGHRS and CDR2 YFSETQ. J was trimmed by 4 bases and V by 5 bases; bases with no gene match: 11. The CDR3 extends over 16 amino acids. CDR3 residues: CASREGGSLVNEKLFF. CDR3 DNA: TGCGCCAGCAGGGAAGGGGGCAGTTTGGTTAATGAAAAACTGTTTTTT.

The chain couples TRBV10-2 to TRBJ1-3; no reliable D call. Trimming left V 2 bases short and J 1 base short, with 9 bases between. CDR1 and CDR2 from the germline V gene are WSHSY and SAAADI. CDR3 size: 15 residues. CDR3 sequence: CASSEIQSSGNTIYF. The CDR3 coding sequence is TGCGCCAGCAGTGAGATACAGTCGTCTGGAAACACCATATATTTT.

The chain is built from TRBV10-1 and TRBJ2-5; 10 bases are a match to TRBD2. J was trimmed by 6 bases and V by 8 bases; bases with no gene match: 6. Germline CDR1 is WNHNN and CDR2 is SYGVQD (reference sequence). CDR3 size: 13 residues. The CDR3 DNA follows: TGCGCCAGCGGGACAGCGGGGGGGAAGACCCAGTACTTC. Protein product: CASGTAGGKTQYF.

This chain uses TRBV7-8 with TRBJ1-5; D uncertain. V lost 1 base to trimming and J lost 0 bases, with 10 bases between them. Germline assignment: CDR1 SGHVS and CDR2 FQNEAQ. This CDR3 has 16 residues. CDR3 coding DNA: TGTGCCAGCAGCTTAGAAATTACTATTAGCAATCAGCCCCAGCATTTT. Protein sequence: CASSLEITISNQPQHF.

This clone was seen a few times. The chain joins TRBV5-1 to TRBJ1-1; 8 bases line up with TRBD1. CDR3 length equals 15 residues. J lost 3 bases, V lost 0 bases, and 4 bases had no gene match. CDR1 and CDR2 (germline): SGHRS, YFSETQ. The CDR3 reads CASSLDQGADTEAFF. The CDR3 DNA is TGCGCCAGCAGCTTGGACCAGGGGGCGGACACTGAAGCTTTCTTT.

The chain couples TRBV6-2 or TRBV6-3 to TRBJ1-5; TRBD1 is a possible D gene (6 bases). The CDR3 runs 15 residues. V was shortened by 2 bases and J by 1 base, with 9 bases between the two germline ends. Germline CDR1 is MNHEY and CDR2 is SVGEGT. The CDR3 protein is CASSYGQLSNQPQHF. CDR3 nucleotide sequence: TGTGCCAGCAGTTACGGACAGCTCAGCAATCAGCCCCAGCATTTT.

This clone has a handful of counts. J is TRBJ2-1 and V is TRBV14; no clear D. The V end lost 2 bases, the J end lost 11 bases, and 13 bases lay between the germline ends. The germline gives CDR1 SGHDN, CDR2 FVKESK. The CDR3 is 13 residues long. The CDR3 region is CASSQIRSKKQFF. The CDR3 bases are TGTGCCAGCAGCCAAATTCGCTCTAAGAAGCAGTTCTTC.

The chain employs TRBV5-6 and TRBJ2-7; 8 nucleotides agree with TRBD2. CDR1 SGHDT and CDR2 YYEEEE come from the germline V gene. The CDR3 sequence is 15 residues long. V trimming: 5 bases; J trimming: 4 bases; junction bases outside the gene matches: 11. Here the CDR3 reads CASSPRWREEYEQYF. For the CDR3, the DNA is TGTGCCAGCAGTCCGAGGTGGCGGGAGGAATACGAGCAGTACTTC.

The chain carries TRBV10-3 and TRBJ1-2, with 11 bases lining up with TRBD1. CDR1 and CDR2 from the germline V gene are ENHRY and SYGVKD. The J segment lost 7 bases and the V segment lost 4 bases, leaving 2 bases of the junction unmatched. The CDR3 is made up of 13 amino acids. The CDR3 sequence: CAISGDRGVGYTF. The CDR3 nucleotides are TGTGCCATCAGTGGGGACAGGGGGGTTGGCTACACCTTC.